Listed here are 20 T cell receptor beta chains from one sample, sequenced in a study of Graves' ophthalmopathy and Graves' hyperthyroidism. Amplified TCR beta CDR3 regions were obtained using RNA transcripts as template. Second-round multiplex PCR came after first-round RT-PCR with HTBI primers. From the multiplex PCR reads, TCRdb called clonotypes with MiXCR, one entry per CDR3 protein. The sample has 300,000 to 400,000 distinct CDR3 sequences, about a sixth seen once. Sequencing was carried out using peripheral blood. These receptor sequences come from an adult man with Graves' ophthalmopathy.

This clonotype appeared many times. The V gene is TRBV6-2 or TRBV6-3, the J gene TRBJ1-5; D uncertain. This CDR3 spans 13 amino acids. CDR1 is MNHEY, CDR2 SVGEGT, per germline. The germline V and J ends were trimmed by 0 bases and 6 bases, with 6 bases remaining between them. DNA for the CDR3: TGTGCCAGCAGTTACTCCCGAGCTCAGCCCCAGCATTTT. As protein: CASSYSRAQPQHF.

This clonotype appeared a few times. The chain is built from TRBV12-3 or TRBV12-4 and TRBJ2-4; the match to TRBD1 covers 12 bases. The CDR3 covers 19 residues. V trimming: 5 bases; J trimming: 5 bases; junction bases outside the gene matches: 16. For the CDR3, the DNA is TGTGCCAGCAGTCGTGCTCCCGGGACAGGGGGCTTCGGAGAAAACATTCAGTACTTC. Residues: CASSRAPGTGGFGENIQYF.

This clonotype was seen many times. The gene calls are TRBV30 and TRBJ1-5; 9 nucleotides agree with TRBD1. The J segment lost 2 bases and the V segment lost 3 bases, leaving 8 bases of the junction unmatched. Germline CDR1 is GTSNPN and CDR2 is SVGIG (reference sequence). CDR3 size: 16 residues. The CDR3 reads CAWSYRGQSGNQPQHF. DNA for the CDR3: TGTGCCTGGAGCTACAGGGGGCAATCGGGCAATCAGCCCCAGCATTTT.

In this sample, this clonotype turned up a few times. The J gene is TRBJ1-5, the V gene TRBV28; D is unclear. The ends were cut back, 2 bases at V and 7 bases at J, with 12 bases in the middle. CDR3 size: 14 residues. Germline loops: CDR1 MDHEN, CDR2 SYDVKM. CDR3 region: CASSLPMDGQPQHF. DNA of the CDR3: TGTGCCAGCAGTTTACCCATGGACGGCCAGCCCCAGCATTTT.

Ten or more counts support this clonotype. V is TRBV6-2 or TRBV6-3 and J is TRBJ2-7; TRBD1 agrees at 8 bases. CDR1 is MNHEY and CDR2 is SVGEGT in the germline V gene. J was trimmed by 7 bases and V by 9 bases; bases with no gene match: 11. The CDR3 covers 13 residues. DNA of the CDR3: TGTGCCAGTAAGTCAGGGGGCTTGGGGGAGCAGTACTTC. Its translation: CASKSGGLGEQYF.

This clonotype was detected a few times. Sequence at one end of the junction differs from germline and may be a read error. The J gene is TRBJ1-3, the V gene TRBV12-3 or TRBV12-4; no clear D. The CDR3 contains 13 residues. DNA for the CDR3: TGTGCCAGCAGCCTCCTGGCCGGAAACACCATATCTTTT. Translation gives CASSLLAGNTISF.

The V gene is TRBV6-2 or TRBV6-3, the J gene TRBJ1-2; D is possibly TRBD1 (5 bases). Germline lookup yields CDR1 MNHEY and CDR2 SVGEGT. Trimming stripped 8 bases from V and 6 bases from J, with 16 bases between. The CDR3 length is 13 residues. The CDR3 DNA follows: TGTGCCAGCCTTACCCGACAGAATAATGGCTACACCTTC. This gives the protein CASLTRQNNGYTF.

This clonotype was seen ten or more times. CDR3 sequence: CASSPRQGHYGYTF. The CDR3 coding sequence is TGTGCCAGCAGCCCCAGACAGGGTCACTATGGCTACACCTTC. The chain is built from TRBV7-2 and TRBJ1-2; 7 bases agree with TRBD1. The CDR3 is made up of 14 amino acids. Germline V gene data show CDR1 as SGHTA and CDR2 as FQGNSA. Losses at the gene ends were 5 bases for V and 3 bases for J; bases not matched to a gene: 6.

In this sample, this clonotype turned up many times. The V gene is TRBV7-2, the J gene TRBJ2-5; unclear D gene. Germline values: CDR1 SGHTA, CDR2 FQGNSA. This CDR3 is built from 15 residues. Trimming took off 0 bases at V and 2 bases at J, with 10 bases between the two ends. The DNA of the CDR3 is TGTGCCAGCAGCTTAGCTCGGACGGCACAAGAGACCCAGTACTTC. It translates to CASSLARTAQETQYF.

This clonotype was detected ten times or more. The V call is TRBV20-1, the J call TRBJ1-3; no reliable D call. Germline V gene data show CDR1 as DFQATT and CDR2 as SNEGSKA (reference sequence). V gave up 2 bases and J gave up 8 bases, with 16 bases separating them. This CDR3 has 14 amino acids. CDR3 coding DNA: TGCAGTGCTAGAACGAGAGCTTCCGGATACACCATATATTTT. Translating it yields CSARTRASGYTIYF.

At least ten counts were recorded for this clonotype. This chain connects TRBV28 to TRBJ1-2, with D possibly matching TRBD1 (6 bases). Trimming removed 2 bases at V and 0 bases at J, with 10 bases between. This CDR3 comprises 15 residues. CDR1 is MDHEN, CDR2 SYDVKM, per germline. The CDR3 spells CASSLADSTNYGYTF. The CDR3 region has the DNA TGTGCCAGCAGTTTAGCGGACAGTACTAACTATGGCTACACCTTC.

This clonotype has at least ten counts. The rearrangement uses TRBV7-2 and TRBJ2-7; D is unclear. The CDR3 loop spans 12 amino acids. Trimming took off 5 bases at V and 7 bases at J, with 12 bases between the two ends. Germline CDR1 reads SGHTA; CDR2 reads FQGNSA. The CDR3 DNA reads as TGTGCCAGCAGCCCTGGGGTAGCAGAGCAGTACTTC. Translation: CASSPGVAEQYF.

This clonotype was recorded many times. V gene TRBV28 combines with J gene TRBJ2-4; no clear D. Germline-derived CDR1 and CDR2 are MDHEN and SYDVKM. V was trimmed by 2 bases and J by 0 bases, leaving 8 bases between them. The CDR3 is made up of 15 amino acids. CDR3 amino acids: CASSLATLAKNIQYF. The DNA for the CDR3 is TGTGCCAGCAGTTTAGCGACATTAGCCAAAAACATTCAGTACTTC.

This clonotype was recorded many times. CDR3 DNA: TGTGCCAGCAGTTACGTCCCCGGTGGGGTTCGGGATGAGCAGTACTTC. Encoded protein: CASSYVPGGVRDEQYF. The chain carries TRBV6-2 or TRBV6-3 and TRBJ2-7; the D gene is possibly TRBD2 (5 bases). Deletions cut 2 bases from V and 7 bases from J, with 21 bases between. Germline V gene lookup returns CDR1 MNHEY and CDR2 SVGEGT. This CDR3 has 16 residues.

The table lists this clonotype with many counts. This chain connects TRBV11-3 to TRBJ1-2; D may be TRBD1 (6 bases). The CDR3 sequence is 19 residues long. V was clipped by 1 base and J by 0 bases, with 21 bases between them. Germline CDR1 is SGHNT and CDR2 is YENEEA. The chain's CDR3 is CASSLVVGTLTHANYGYTF. In DNA, the CDR3 is TGTGCCAGCAGCTTAGTTGTTGGGACACTAACTCACGCTAACTATGGCTACACCTTC.

The V gene is TRBV11-2, the J gene TRBJ1-5; 7 nucleotides line up with TRBD1. J lost 4 bases, V lost 5 bases, and 5 bases had no gene match. CDR3 length equals 14 residues. Germline-derived CDR1 and CDR2 are SGHAT and FQNNGV. The CDR3 nucleotides read TGTGCCAGCAGCCCACAGGGGATGAATCAGCCCCAGCATTTT. It encodes CASSPQGMNQPQHF.

This rearrangement joins TRBV5-1 to TRBJ2-5, with 7 positions matching TRBD1. This CDR3 is 15 amino acids long. Germline lookup yields CDR1 SGHRS and CDR2 YFSETQ. The V gene end was trimmed by 6 bases and the J gene end by 0 bases; junction bases not matched to a gene: 8. For the CDR3, the DNA is TGCGCCAGCAAAGGGTGGGGACAGAACCAAGAGACCCAGTACTTC. It translates to CASKGWGQNQETQYF. Full variable domain (rest looked up from reference TRBV5-1 and TRBJ2-5): KAGVTQTPRYLIKTRGQQVTLSCSPISGHRSVSWYQQTPGQGLQFLFEYFSETQRNKGNFPGRFSGRQFSNSRSEMNVSTLELGDSALYLCASKGWGQNQETQYFGPGTRLLVL.

The chain recombines TRBV20-1 with TRBJ2-5; weak D call: TRBD2 (5 bases). Trimming stripped 3 bases from V and 1 base from J, with 15 bases between. Germline V lookup: CDR1 DFQATT, CDR2 SNEGSKA (reference sequence). The CDR3 extends over 15 amino acids. The CDR3 DNA reads TGCAGTGCTAGTAGCGATGGTCACACCCAAGAGACCCAGTACTTC. This translates into CSASSDGHTQETQYF.

The chain links TRBV3-1 to TRBJ2-5; 8 bases align to TRBD1. After removal of 6 bases from V and 1 base from J, the junction contained 7 bases not matched to a gene. The CDR3 is 15 amino acids. CDR1 and CDR2 from the germline V gene are LGHDT and YNNKEL (reference sequence). CDR3 sequence: CASRLTGVVQETQYF. Written as DNA, the CDR3 is TGTGCCAGCAGATTGACAGGGGTTGTCCAAGAGACCCAGTACTTC.

This clonotype came up many times. This sequence joins TRBV27 and TRBJ2-7; perhaps TRBD2 as D (6 bases). CDR1 and CDR2 from the germline V gene are MNHEY and SMNVEV (reference sequence). Trimming shortened V by 5 bases and J by 3 bases, and 23 bases separated the two germline ends. The CDR3 has 17 residues. CDR3 nucleotide sequence: TGTGCCAGCAGTGAGAGGCCCTCTGGAGGGAGGATCTACGAGCAGTACTTC. Its translation is CASSERPSGGRIYEQYF.